What follows are 28 T cell receptor beta chains derived from one specimen sequenced in a study of T cell responses to AZD1222 COVID-19 vaccine. Only in-frame clones appear in the TCRdb table, and some are missing; sequencing was by immunoSEQ multiplex PCR. The sample comprises 72,000 or so clones, more than 90% of which are singletons, and under 5% rests with the top ten. The sample here was peripheral blood, taken on day 0 of AZD1222 vaccination. These receptors were collected from an adult in good health.

CDR3 protein: CSVAEGLDTEAFF. The CDR3 region has the DNA TGCAGCGTTGCTGAAGGGTTGGACACTGAAGCTTTCTTT. The rearrangement uses TRBV29-1 and TRBJ1-1; D remains unclear. Germline CDR1 is SQVTM and CDR2 is ANQGSEA. V shed 4 bases and J shed 3 bases, with 12 bases lying between them. This CDR3 is 13 amino acids long.

The V and J genes are TRBV19 and TRBJ2-1; TRBD1 or TRBD2 may be the D gene (6 bases each). CDR1 is LNHDA and CDR2 is SQIVND in the germline V gene (reference sequence). CDR3 length: 13 amino acids. Trimming shortened V by 11 bases and J by 4 bases, and 15 bases separated the two germline ends. CDR3 residues: CAVSGAAYNEQFF. CDR3 nucleotide sequence: TGTGCCGTATCGGGGGCGGCTTACAATGAGCAGTTCTTC.

V and J are TRBV24-1 and TRBJ1-2; 9 bases map to TRBD1. The junction had 1 base not matched to a gene; V was cut back by 1 base and J by 5 bases. Germline CDR1 KGHDR, CDR2 SFDVKD. The CDR3 has 14 residues. The CDR3, as DNA: TGTGCCACCAGTGATTTTGACAGGGGGTATGGCTACACCTTC. Amino acids: CATSDFDRGYGYTF.

This clone has only one observation. The genes are TRBV4-2 and TRBJ2-3; 12 bases align to TRBD2. The CDR3 runs to 16 residues. V gave up 4 bases and J gave up 6 bases; unmatched junction bases: 8. Germline loops: CDR1 LGHNA, CDR2 YNFKEQ. The CDR3 DNA follows: TGTGCCAGCAGCCTCACGACTAGCGGGGGCTCCGATACGCAGTATTTT. It specifies CASSLTTSGGSDTQYF.

The V gene is TRBV10-3, the J gene TRBJ1-1, with D uncertain. This CDR3 has 13 residues. V dropped 5 bases and J dropped 1 base, with 8 bases sitting between them. Looked up from germline, CDR1 is ENHRY and CDR2 is SYGVKD. The CDR3 loop reads CAISTPGNTEAFF. The CDR3 nucleotides are TGTGCCATCAGTACCCCAGGGAACACTGAAGCTTTCTTT.

The chain couples TRBV24-1 to TRBJ2-7, with a possible D match to TRBD1 (6 bases). Germline CDR1 KGHDR, CDR2 SFDVKD. The CDR3 is 14 residues long. V shed 3 bases and J shed 7 bases, with 15 bases lying between them. CDR3 nucleotides: TGTGCCACCAGTGATCGATCAGGGGTTCGAGAGCAGTACTTC. Translating gives CATSDRSGVREQYF.

The chain has TRBV24-1 and TRBJ2-7; 8 bases align to TRBD1. The CDR3 has 12 amino acids. From germline, CDR1 is KGHDR and CDR2 SFDVKD. J gave up 6 bases and V 4 bases, and 1 base lay outside the gene matches. The CDR3 sequence: CATSDTGGEQYF. DNA for the CDR3: TGTGCCACCAGTGACACAGGGGGCGAGCAGTACTTC.

This clone has only one observation. For the CDR3, the DNA is TGTGCCTGGAGTGTGGCAGGGCTATTTGAAAAACTGTTTTTT. Translated, it gives CAWSVAGLFEKLFF. This chain connects TRBV30 to TRBJ1-4, with a tentative D call TRBD1 (5 bases). The germline gives CDR1 GTSNPN, CDR2 SVGIG (reference sequence). Trimming removed 0 bases from V and 7 bases from J, with 12 bases in between. The CDR3 is 14 residues long.

The CDR3 protein is CASSFRTSGLNTGELFF. CDR3 nucleotides: TGTGCCAGCAGCTTCCGGACTAGCGGCCTGAACACCGGGGAGCTGTTTTTT. The V and J genes are TRBV11-2 and TRBJ2-2, with TRBD2 identical over 10 bases. CDR3 length: 17 amino acids. The V and J ends lost 3 bases and 1 base, in that order; junction bases with no gene match: 5. Germline CDR1 is SGHAT and CDR2 is FQNNGV.

For this clone: One junction end disagrees with the germline gene, perhaps due to a read error. CDR3 region: CASSSGQGALNTEAFF. The DNA of the CDR3 is TGCGCCAGCAGCTCAGGCCAGGGGGCCCTGAATACTGAAGCTTTCTTT. The V gene is TRBV5-1, the J gene TRBJ1-1, with TRBD1 matching over 8 bases. This CDR3 has 16 amino acids. Germline assignment: CDR1 SGHRS and CDR2 YFSETQ.

V gene TRBV5-4 combines with J gene TRBJ2-2, with D tentatively TRBD1 or TRBD2 (5 bases each). V lost 5 bases and J lost 3, with 11 bases in between. The CDR3 consists of 14 residues. CDR1 is SGHNT, CDR2 YYREEE, per germline (reference sequence). The CDR3 nucleotides are TGTGCCAGCAGGGCCGGGACCTACACCGGGGAGCTGTTTTTT. Translated: CASRAGTYTGELFF.

This sequence joins TRBV7-6 and TRBJ2-5; tentative D call: TRBD1 (6 bases). The CDR3 consists of 14 residues. The V gene's germline CDR1 is SGHVS and CDR2 FNYEAQ. V gave up 5 bases and J gave up 4 bases, with 14 bases separating them. This chain's CDR3 is CASSRSNRVETQYF. CDR3 coding DNA: TGTGCCAGCAGCCGCAGTAACAGGGTAGAGACCCAGTACTTC. Looking up the rest from reference TRBV7-6 and TRBJ2-5 gives the full variable domain: GAGVSQSPRYKVTKRGQDVALRCDPISGHVSLYWYRQALGQGPEFLTYFNYEAQQDKSGLPNDRFSAERPEGSISTLTIQRTEQRDSAMYRCASSRSNRVETQYFGPGTRLLVL.

This rearrangement joins TRBV27 to TRBJ1-2; 7 bases agree with TRBD1. In germline, CDR1 is MNHEY, CDR2 SMNVEV (reference sequence). The J segment lost 2 bases and the V segment lost 5 bases, leaving 5 bases of the junction unmatched. The CDR3 length is 14 residues. CDR3 DNA sequence: TGTGCCAGCAGTCGCCTGGGACAGAACTATGGCTACACCTTC. Protein sequence: CASSRLGQNYGYTF.

The chain joins TRBV29-1 to TRBJ1-2, with 7 positions matching TRBD1. Trimming cost V 0 bases and J 4 bases; bases outside gene matches: 14. Germline V gene sequence: CDR1 SQVTM, CDR2 ANQGSEA. CDR3 length: 17 residues. The CDR3, as DNA: TGCAGCGTTGAAGATAGGAGACAGGGACTCTTGGGCTATGGCTACACCTTC. As protein: CSVEDRRQGLLGYGYTF.

This chain joins TRBV6-5 and TRBJ2-7; 7 bases are a match to TRBD2. V trimming: 8 bases; J trimming: 1 base; junction bases outside the gene matches: 8. The CDR3 is 14 amino acids. CDR1 and CDR2 from the germline V gene are MNHEY and SVGAGI. The CDR3 sequence is CASGRTSGSYEQYF. As DNA, the CDR3 is TGTGCCAGCGGACGGACTAGTGGTTCCTACGAGCAGTACTTC.

The chain recombines TRBV5-1 with TRBJ2-1, with 7 bases aligning to TRBD1. The germline V gene has CDR1 SGHRS and CDR2 YFSETQ. Trimming cost V 0 bases and J 2 bases; bases outside gene matches: 2. This CDR3 comprises 15 residues. In DNA, the CDR3 is TGCGCCAGCAGCTTGGGAGACAGGGCCTACAATGAGCAGTTCTTC. Translated, it gives CASSLGDRAYNEQFF.

The rearrangement links TRBV19 to TRBJ1-1, with a possible D match to TRBD1 (5 bases). The CDR3 has 13 residues. V lost 7 bases, J lost 3 bases, and 12 bases lay in between. Germline V CDR1 and CDR2: LNHDA, SQIVND (reference sequence). The CDR3 DNA follows: TGTGCCAGTAAAGGCGAGGGGTACACTGAAGCTTTCTTT. It specifies CASKGEGYTEAFF.

The table lists this clone with a count of one. This chain uses TRBV3-1 (or the pseudogene TRBV3-2) with TRBJ1-1; tentative D call: TRBD1 (5 bases). CDR1 and CDR2 (germline): LGHDT, YNNKEL (reference sequence). This CDR3 has 14 amino acids. Trimming stripped 10 bases from V and 1 base from J, with 16 bases between. CDR3 in amino acids: CATRERATNTEAFF. In nucleotides, the CDR3 is TGTGCCACCAGGGAACGGGCAACGAACACTGAAGCTTTCTTT.

This chain connects TRBV11-2 to TRBJ2-2, with D possibly being TRBD2 (6 bases). The CDR3 runs to 18 residues. Germline V gene lookup returns CDR1 SGHAT and CDR2 FQNNGV. V lost 5 bases and J 5 bases, leaving 24 bases between the germline ends. CDR3 in amino acids: CASSPQLTSSLVTGELFF. The CDR3 DNA sequence: TGTGCCAGCAGCCCCCAATTGACTAGTTCATTGGTAACCGGGGAGCTGTTTTTT.

This chain joins TRBV6-4 and TRBJ1-1; no firm D call. This CDR3 contains 14 residues. V was shortened by 3 bases and J by 3 bases, with 11 bases between the two germline ends. Germline V gene data show CDR1 as MRHNA and CDR2 as SNTAGT. Here the CDR3 DNA reads TGTGCCAGCAGTGAGGCCAACGGGTACACTGAAGCTTTCTTT. Translating it yields CASSEANGYTEAFF.

The rearrangement uses TRBV24-1 and TRBJ1-3; 7 nucleotides agree with TRBD1. The germline CDR1 and CDR2 sequences are KGHDR and SFDVKD. V lost 10 bases to trimming and J lost 0 bases; unmatched junction nucleotides: 2. The CDR3 is 13 residues long. The CDR3 protein is CATQGYSGNTIYF. CDR3 coding DNA: TGTGCCACACAGGGGTACTCTGGAAACACCATATATTTT.

This clone was detected a few times. The CDR3 nucleotides are TGTGCCAGCAGTCCTGTAGCCGCCTCCCCCGTCCTGACTTTC. Its translation: CASSPVAASPVLTF. The rearrangement joins TRBV7-8 to TRBJ2-6; D not resolved. V shed 6 bases and J shed 12 bases, with 18 bases lying between them. Germline CDR1 is SGHVS and CDR2 is FQNEAQ. CDR3 length equals 14 residues.

The V and J genes are TRBV6-5 and TRBJ1-2; no definite D call. The germline V and J ends were trimmed by 6 bases and 8 bases, with 19 bases remaining between them. From germline, CDR1 is MNHEY and CDR2 SVGAGI. The CDR3 length is 14 residues. This CDR3 reads CASRAPGREGGYTF. The CDR3 DNA reads as TGTGCCAGCAGGGCGCCTGGACGGGAGGGCGGCTACACCTTC.

J is TRBJ1-1 and V is TRBV29-1, with D perhaps TRBD1 (5 bases). Germline assignment: CDR1 SQVTM and CDR2 ANQGSEA. The CDR3 covers 13 residues. The V gene lost 6 bases and the J gene lost 0 bases, with 11 bases spanning the gap. The CDR3 here is CSVGTEVNTEAFF. The CDR3 region has the DNA TGCAGCGTAGGGACGGAAGTGAACACTGAAGCTTTCTTT.

The chain joins TRBV13 to TRBJ2-3; 11 positions agree with TRBD2. The CDR3 has 17 amino acids. Unmatched junction bases numbered 12, after V lost 1 base and J lost 9 bases. CDR1 and CDR2 from the germline V gene are PRHDT and FYEKMQ (reference sequence). The CDR3 bases are TGTGCCAGCAGCTTAGTCCTACTAGCGGGAGCCCAGACAACGCAGTATTTT. This gives the protein CASSLVLLAGAQTTQYF.

The CDR3 sequence is CASSAPTSGGVYSYNEQFF. Here the CDR3 DNA reads TGTGCCAGCAGCGCCCCGACTAGCGGGGGAGTCTACTCCTACAATGAGCAGTTCTTC. The rearrangement joins TRBV9 to TRBJ2-1, with TRBD2 identical over 12 bases. Trimming at V came to 3 bases and at J to 0 bases, leaving 10 bases not matched to a gene. From germline, CDR1 is SGDLS and CDR2 YYNGEE. This CDR3 has 19 residues. Full variable domain (rest looked up from reference TRBV9 and TRBJ2-1): DSGVTQTPKHLITATGQRVTLRCSPRSGDLSVYWYQQSLDQGLQFLIQYYNGEERAKGNILERFSAQQFPDLHSELNLSSLELGDSALYFCASSAPTSGGVYSYNEQFFGPGTRLTVL.

This clone was detected only once. The chain carries TRBV3-1 (or the pseudogene TRBV3-2) and TRBJ2-5; D may be TRBD2 (5 bases). This CDR3 has 16 residues. Trimming took off 0 bases at V and 3 bases at J, with 14 bases between the two ends. CDR1 is LGHDT, CDR2 YNNKEL, per germline (reference sequence). CDR3 DNA sequence: TGTGCCAGCAGCCAAGATCCTAGAAGAGGGAAAGAGACCCAGTACTTC. This gives the protein CASSQDPRRGKETQYF.

The chain is built from TRBV5-4 and TRBJ2-7; D is uncertain. The V and J ends lost 0 bases and 2 bases respectively, with 9 bases between them. The CDR3 sequence is 14 residues long. The germline V gene has CDR1 SGHNT and CDR2 YYREEE (reference sequence). The CDR3 bases are TGTGCCAGCAGCTTGGAACCAGGAGCCTACGAGCAGTACTTC. It encodes CASSLEPGAYEQYF. The whole variable domain, remainder taken from reference TRBV5-4 and TRBJ2-7, is ETGVTQSPTHLIKTRGQQVTLRCSSQSGHNTVSWYQQALGQGPQFIFQYYREEENGRGNFPPRFSGLQFPNYSSELNVNALELDDSALYLCASSLEPGAYEQYFGPGTRLTVT.